This T cell receptor (beta chain) was identified during a study of cytomegalovirus exposure and HLA in healthy donors. With 60 Vbeta and 13 Jbeta primers, the PCR was carried out. Generated by immunoSEQ multiplex PCR, the TCRdb table keeps only in-frame clones and is missing some. The data contain roughly 150,000 clones, 70% to 80% of them singletons. V was shortened by 8 bases and J by 1 base, with 15 bases between the two germline ends. Looked up from germline, CDR1 is MGHRA and CDR2 is YSYEKL. The CDR3 totals 15 residues. This sequence was found in a man aged 40-50 years in good health and CMV-seropositive. The sequenced sample consisted of PBMCs. This chain links TRBV4-1 with TRBJ2-1; D possibly uses TRBD1 or TRBD2 (6 bases each). CDR3 in DNA: TGCGCCAGCGCCCAAGGGGGAGGATCCTACAATGAGCAGTTCTTC. It translates to CASAQGGGSYNEQFF.